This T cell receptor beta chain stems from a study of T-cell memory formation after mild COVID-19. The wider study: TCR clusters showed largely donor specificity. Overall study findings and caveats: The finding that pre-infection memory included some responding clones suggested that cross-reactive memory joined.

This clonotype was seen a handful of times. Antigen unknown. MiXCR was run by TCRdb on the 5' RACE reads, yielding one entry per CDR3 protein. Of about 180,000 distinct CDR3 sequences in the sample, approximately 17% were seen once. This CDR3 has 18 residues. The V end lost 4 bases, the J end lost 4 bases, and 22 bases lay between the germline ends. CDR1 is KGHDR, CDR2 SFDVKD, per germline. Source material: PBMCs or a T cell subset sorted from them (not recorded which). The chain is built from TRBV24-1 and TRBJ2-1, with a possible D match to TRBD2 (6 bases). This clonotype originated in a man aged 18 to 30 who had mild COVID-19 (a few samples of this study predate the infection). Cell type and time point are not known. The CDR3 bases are TGTGCCACCAGTGACCCCCCCCCCAATCTGGGGGGATACAATGAGCAGTTCTTC. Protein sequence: CATSDPPPNLGGYNEQFF.